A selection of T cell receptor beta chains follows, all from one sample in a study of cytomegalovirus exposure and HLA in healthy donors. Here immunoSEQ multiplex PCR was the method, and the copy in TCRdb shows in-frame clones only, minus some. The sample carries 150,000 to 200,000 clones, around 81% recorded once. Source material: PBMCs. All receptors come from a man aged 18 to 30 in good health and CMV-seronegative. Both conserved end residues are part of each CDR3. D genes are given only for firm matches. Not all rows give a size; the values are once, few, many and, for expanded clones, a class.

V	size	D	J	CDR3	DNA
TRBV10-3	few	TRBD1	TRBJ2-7	CAISGPGQGYEQYF	TGTGCCATCAGTGGTCCGGGACAGGGCTACGAGCAGTACTTC
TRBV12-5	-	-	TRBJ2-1	CASGQGSSYNEQFF	TGTGCTAGTGGCCAGGGTAGCTCCTACAATGAGCAGTTCTTC
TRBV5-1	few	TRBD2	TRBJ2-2	CASSLSGRNTGELFF	TGCGCCAGCAGCTTAAGCGGGAGGAACACCGGGGAGCTGTTTTTT
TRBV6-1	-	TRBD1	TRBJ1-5	CASSQQGFANQPQHF	TGTGCCAGCAGTCAACAGGGGTTCGCCAATCAGCCCCAGCATTTT
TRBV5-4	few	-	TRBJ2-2	CASSGTRMNTGELFF	TGTGCCAGCAGCGGGACACGGATGAACACCGGGGAGCTGTTTTTT
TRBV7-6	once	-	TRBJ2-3	CASSHGGYLYF	TGTGCCAGCAGCCACGGGGGTTACCTTTATTTT
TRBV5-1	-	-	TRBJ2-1	CASSFLDNEQFF	TGCGCCAGCAGCTTCCTTGACAATGAGCAGTTCTTC
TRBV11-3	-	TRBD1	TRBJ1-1	CASSPRTGGPSGAFF	TGTGCCAGCAGCCCTCGGACAGGGGGCCCTAGCGGGGCTTTCTTT
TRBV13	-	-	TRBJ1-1	CASSLTGLNTEAFF	TGTGCCAGCAGCTTAACAGGATTGAACACTGAAGCTTTCTTT
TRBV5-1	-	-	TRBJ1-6	CASSLVGRGGSPLHF	TGCGCCAGCAGCTTGGTTGGCAGGGGAGGGTCACCCCTCCACTTT
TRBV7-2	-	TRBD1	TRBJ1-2	CASSLGTGPYGYTF	TGTGCCAGCAGCTTAGGGACAGGGCCCTATGGCTACACCTTC
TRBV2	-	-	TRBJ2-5	CASRSYRTANQETQYF	TGTGCCAGCCGATCCTATAGGACAGCTAACCAAGAGACCCAGTACTTC
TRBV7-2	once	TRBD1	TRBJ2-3	CASSTPQGVTDTQYF	TGTGCCAGCAGCACCCCCCAGGGGGTCACAGATACGCAGTATTTT
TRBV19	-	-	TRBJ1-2	CASSTPQLFGYTF	TGTGCCAGTAGTACCCCCCAGTTGTTTGGCTACACCTTC
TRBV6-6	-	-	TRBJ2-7	CASSYGQRSDEQYF	TGTGCCAGCAGTTACGGGCAGCGGAGTGACGAGCAGTACTTC
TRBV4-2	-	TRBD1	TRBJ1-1	CASSHNRDREAFF	TGTGCCAGCAGTCATAACCGGGACAGGGAAGCTTTCTTT
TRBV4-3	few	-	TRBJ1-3	CASSQGSLDSNSGNTIYF	TGCGCCAGCAGCCAAGGGTCCCTAGATTCGAACTCTGGAAACACCATATATTTT
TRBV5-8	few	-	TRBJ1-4	CASSRGMPNEKLFF	TGTGCCAGCAGCCGGGGGATGCCTAATGAAAAACTGTTTTTT
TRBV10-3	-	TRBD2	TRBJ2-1	CAIRARGDYNEQFF	TGTGCCATCAGGGCCCGGGGGGACTACAATGAGCAGTTCTTC
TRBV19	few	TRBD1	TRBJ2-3	CASTGWDRTTDTQYF	TGTGCCAGTACAGGGTGGGACAGGACCACAGATACGCAGTATTTT
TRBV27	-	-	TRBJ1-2	CASSLTANYGYTF	TGTGCCAGCAGTTTAACAGCTAACTATGGCTACACCTTC
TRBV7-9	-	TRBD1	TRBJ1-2	CASTNPARDRDYGYTF	TGTGCCAGCACAAACCCCGCGCGGGACAGGGACTATGGCTACACCTTC
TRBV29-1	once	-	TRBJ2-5	CSVEYPDRTQYF	TGCAGCGTTGAATATCCCGATAGGACCCAGTACTTC
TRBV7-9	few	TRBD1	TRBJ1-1	CASGDRVNTEAFF	TGTGCCAGCGGGGACAGAGTGAACACTGAAGCTTTCTTT
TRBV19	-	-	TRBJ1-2	CASSIDHVPGGYTF	TGTGCCAGTAGTATAGACCACGTTCCGGGTGGCTACACCTTC
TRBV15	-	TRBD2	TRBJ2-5	CATSWGTSLETQYF	TGTGCCACCAGCTGGGGGACTAGTTTGGAGACCCAGTACTTC
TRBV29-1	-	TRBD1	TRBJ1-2	CSVGVATGDINYGYTF	TGCAGCGTTGGGGTTGCTACAGGGGATATTAACTATGGCTACACCTTC
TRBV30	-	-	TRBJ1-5	CAWSVYGYSNQPQHF	TGTGCCTGGAGTGTATACGGTTATAGCAATCAGCCCCAGCATTTT
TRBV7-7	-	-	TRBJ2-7	CASSAGSGVLYEQYF	TGTGCTAGCAGCGCGGGCTCGGGAGTCCTCTACGAGCAGTACTTC
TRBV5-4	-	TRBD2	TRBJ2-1	CASSFARGVNEQFF	TGTGCCAGCAGCTTCGCGCGGGGGGTCAATGAGCAGTTCTTC
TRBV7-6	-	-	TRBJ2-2	CASSSHRSNTGELFF	TGTGCCAGCAGCTCGCACAGGTCCAACACCGGGGAGCTGTTTTTT
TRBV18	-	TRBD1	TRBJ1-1	CASSPSGQSLNTEAFF	TGTGCCAGCTCACCCTCGGGACAGTCCTTGAACACTGAAGCTTTCTTT
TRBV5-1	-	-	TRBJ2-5	CASSPGTPRGETQYF	TGCGCCAGCAGCCCCGGAACCCCCAGAGGGGAGACCCAGTACTTC
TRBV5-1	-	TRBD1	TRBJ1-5	CASSPGAGGGQPQHF	TGCGCCAGCAGCCCGGGTGCAGGGGGCGGTCAGCCCCAGCATTTT
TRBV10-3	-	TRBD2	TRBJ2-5	CAISGLADTETQYF	TGTGCCATCAGTGGACTAGCGGATACGGAGACCCAGTACTTC
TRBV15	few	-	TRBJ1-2	CATSRAHGKGVYGYTF	TGTGCCACCAGCAGAGCTCACGGAAAGGGGGTCTATGGCTACACCTTC
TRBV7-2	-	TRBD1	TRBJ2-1	CASRNRPGQGRYNEQFF	TGTGCCAGCAGAAACCGGCCGGGACAGGGGCGCTACAATGAGCAGTTCTTC
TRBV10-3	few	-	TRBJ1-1	CAIRETTGNTEAFF	TGTGCCATCAGGGAAACGACAGGGAACACTGAAGCTTTCTTT
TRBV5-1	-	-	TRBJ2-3	CASSLVAGYTDTQYF	TGCGCCAGCAGCTTGGTTGCGGGCTACACAGATACGCAGTATTTT
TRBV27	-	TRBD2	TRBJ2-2	CASSLAGGPVGELFF	TGTGCCAGCAGTCTAGCGGGAGGGCCGGTCGGGGAGCTGTTTTTT
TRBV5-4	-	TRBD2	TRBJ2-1	CASSLVLSGRGWYNEQFF	TGTGCCAGCAGCTTGGTGTTAAGTGGGAGGGGATGGTACAATGAGCAGTTCTTC